The subject of this entry is one T cell receptor (beta chain). The repertoire was sequenced with immunoSEQ multiplex PCR; TCRdb's copy has only in-frame clones and lacks some. The data hold about 470,000 clones, with roughly three quarters observed a single time. This entry belongs to a study of shared clonotypes between healthy human individuals. Study-wide background: Researchers drew samples from two women and three men aged 18 to 49.

The study drew all its donors from Caucasian adults living in Nashville, Tennessee. Germline V gene lookup returns CDR1 MNHNS and CDR2 SASEGT. The CDR3 runs 15 residues. V shed 3 bases and J shed 5 bases, with 13 bases lying between them. V and J are TRBV6-1 and TRBJ2-2; tentatively, D is TRBD1 (5 bases). This sequence originates from a middle-aged woman in good health. Some clones in this sample may be carry-over from other donors' samples. Sequenced sample: PBMCs. The CDR3 region has the DNA TGTGCCAGCAGTGAGCGACGGGCAGGGACCGGGGAGCTGTTTTTT. Its translation: CASSERRAGTGELFF.